This T cell receptor beta chain derives from a study of T cell repertoires and HLA-DP antigens. Trimming stripped 1 base from V and 6 bases from J, with 12 bases between. The CDR3 is 15 residues long. Germline CDR1 and CDR2: SGHAT and FQNNGV. To note about this clone: Its cognate antigen is unknown.

Negative selection yielded untouched CD4+ T cells of average approximately 98% purity. Clones were read by immunoSEQ multiplex PCR, and TCRdb kept only the in-frame ones, dropping some. The table includes some 89,000 clones, 86% detected once. The V call is TRBV11-2, the J call TRBJ2-2, with D unclear. The TCR originated in a man aged 50-59 years in good health and CMV-seronegative. Sequenced: CD4+ T cells from PBMCs. The CDR3, as DNA: TGTGCCAGCAGCTTAGGGCAGAGAGCACCCGGGGAGCTGTTTTTT. Its protein product is CASSLGQRAPGELFF.